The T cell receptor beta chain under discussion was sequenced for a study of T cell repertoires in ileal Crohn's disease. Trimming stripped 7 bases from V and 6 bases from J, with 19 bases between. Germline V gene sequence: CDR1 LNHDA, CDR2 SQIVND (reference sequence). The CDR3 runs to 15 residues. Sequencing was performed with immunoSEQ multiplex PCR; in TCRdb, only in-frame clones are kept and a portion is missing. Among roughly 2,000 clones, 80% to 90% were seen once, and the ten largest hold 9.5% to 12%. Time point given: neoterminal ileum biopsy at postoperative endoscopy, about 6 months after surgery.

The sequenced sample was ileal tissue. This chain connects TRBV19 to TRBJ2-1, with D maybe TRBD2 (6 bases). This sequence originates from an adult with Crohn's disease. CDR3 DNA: TGTGCCAGTACCCGGTCGGGGGACCTCCTCAATGAGCAGTTCTTC. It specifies CASTRSGDLLNEQFF.